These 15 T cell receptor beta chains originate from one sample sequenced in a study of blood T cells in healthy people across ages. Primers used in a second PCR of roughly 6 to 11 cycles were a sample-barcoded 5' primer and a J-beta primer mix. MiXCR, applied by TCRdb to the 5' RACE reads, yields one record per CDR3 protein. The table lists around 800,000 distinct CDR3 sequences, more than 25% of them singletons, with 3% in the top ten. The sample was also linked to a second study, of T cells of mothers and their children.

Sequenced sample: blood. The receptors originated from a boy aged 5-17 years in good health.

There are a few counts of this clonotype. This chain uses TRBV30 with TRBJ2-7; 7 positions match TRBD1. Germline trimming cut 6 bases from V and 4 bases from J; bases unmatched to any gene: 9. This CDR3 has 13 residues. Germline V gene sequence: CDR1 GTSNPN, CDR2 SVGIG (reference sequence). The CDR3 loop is CACLDSDRYEQYF. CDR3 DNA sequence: TGTGCCTGCTTAGACTCGGACAGGTACGAGCAGTACTTC.

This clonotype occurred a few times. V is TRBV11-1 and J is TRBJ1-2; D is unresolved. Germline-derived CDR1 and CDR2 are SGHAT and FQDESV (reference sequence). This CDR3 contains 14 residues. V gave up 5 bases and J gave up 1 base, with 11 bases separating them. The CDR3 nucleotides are TGTGCCAGCAGCCCCGGAGCACTTAACTATGGCTACACCTTC. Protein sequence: CASSPGALNYGYTF.

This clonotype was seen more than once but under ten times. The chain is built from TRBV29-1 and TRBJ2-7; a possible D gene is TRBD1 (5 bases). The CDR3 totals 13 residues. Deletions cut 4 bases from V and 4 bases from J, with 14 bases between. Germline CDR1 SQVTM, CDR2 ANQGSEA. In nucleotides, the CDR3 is TGCAGCGTTGGAACAGGTAGTAATTACGAGCAGTACTTC. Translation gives CSVGTGSNYEQYF.

The CDR3 sequence: CSALSGGALRNEQFF. CDR3 DNA sequence: TGCAGTGCACTTAGCGGGGGGGCCTTGAGGAATGAGCAGTTCTTC. The chain recombines TRBV20-1 with TRBJ2-1; 11 nucleotides line up with TRBD2. V trimming: 6 bases; J trimming: 7 bases; junction bases outside the gene matches: 11. The CDR3 loop spans 15 amino acids. Germline CDR1 is DFQATT and CDR2 is SNEGSKA (reference sequence).

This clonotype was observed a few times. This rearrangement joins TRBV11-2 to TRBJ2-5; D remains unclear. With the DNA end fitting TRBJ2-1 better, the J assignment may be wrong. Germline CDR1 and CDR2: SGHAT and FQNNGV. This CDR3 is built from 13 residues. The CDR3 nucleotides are TGTGCCAGCAGTTTAATGGCCGACAATGAGCAGTTCTTC. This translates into CASSLMADNEQFF.

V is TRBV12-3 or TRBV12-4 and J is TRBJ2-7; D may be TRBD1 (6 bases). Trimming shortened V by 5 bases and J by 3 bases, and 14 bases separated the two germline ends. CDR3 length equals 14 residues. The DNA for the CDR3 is TGTGCCAGCAGTCCAGGGGACGGATACTACGAGCAGTACTTC. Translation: CASSPGDGYYEQYF.

CDR3 region: CASSRQFGGRGEQYF. CDR3 DNA sequence: TGTGCCAGCAGCCGCCAGTTTGGGGGGCGCGGGGAGCAGTACTTC. The rearrangement links TRBV4-2 to TRBJ2-7; D may be TRBD1 or TRBD2 (6 bases each). Trimming left V 4 bases short and J 7 bases short, with 20 bases between. The germline V gene encodes CDR1 LGHNA and CDR2 YNFKEQ. The CDR3 runs to 15 residues.

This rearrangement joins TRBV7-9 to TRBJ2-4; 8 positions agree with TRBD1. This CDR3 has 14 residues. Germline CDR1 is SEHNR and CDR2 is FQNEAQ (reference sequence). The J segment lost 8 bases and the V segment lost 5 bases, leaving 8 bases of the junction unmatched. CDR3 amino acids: CASSPGQGLHIQYF. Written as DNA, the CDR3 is TGTGCCAGCAGCCCAGGACAGGGTCTCCACATTCAGTACTTC.

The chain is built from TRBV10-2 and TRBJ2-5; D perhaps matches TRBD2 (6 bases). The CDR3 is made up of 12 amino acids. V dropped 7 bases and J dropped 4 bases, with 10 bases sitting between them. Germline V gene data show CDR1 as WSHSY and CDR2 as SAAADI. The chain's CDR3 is CASTYGGETQYF. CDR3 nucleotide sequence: TGCGCCAGCACCTACGGGGGAGAGACCCAGTACTTC.

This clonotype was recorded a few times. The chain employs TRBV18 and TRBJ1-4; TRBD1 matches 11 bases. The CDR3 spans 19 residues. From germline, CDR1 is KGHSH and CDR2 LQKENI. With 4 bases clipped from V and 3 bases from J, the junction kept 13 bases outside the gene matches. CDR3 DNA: TGTGCCAGCTCACTTCAACGGACAGGGGGCATGGCAGCTAATGAAAAACTGTTTTTT. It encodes CASSLQRTGGMAANEKLFF.

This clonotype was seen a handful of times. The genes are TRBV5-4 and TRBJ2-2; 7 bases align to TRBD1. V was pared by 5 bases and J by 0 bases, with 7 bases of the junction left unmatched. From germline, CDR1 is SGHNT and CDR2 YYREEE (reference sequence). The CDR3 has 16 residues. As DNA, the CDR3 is TGTGCCAGCAGTATCTTAGGGGGCGCGAACACCGGGGAGCTGTTTTTT. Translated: CASSILGGANTGELFF.

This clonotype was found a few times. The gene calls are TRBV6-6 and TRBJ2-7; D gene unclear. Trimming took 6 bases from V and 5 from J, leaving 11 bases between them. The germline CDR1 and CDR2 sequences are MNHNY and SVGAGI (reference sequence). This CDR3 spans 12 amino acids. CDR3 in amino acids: CASSLPSHEQYF. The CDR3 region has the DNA TGTGCCAGCAGCCTCCCGAGCCACGAGCAGTACTTC.

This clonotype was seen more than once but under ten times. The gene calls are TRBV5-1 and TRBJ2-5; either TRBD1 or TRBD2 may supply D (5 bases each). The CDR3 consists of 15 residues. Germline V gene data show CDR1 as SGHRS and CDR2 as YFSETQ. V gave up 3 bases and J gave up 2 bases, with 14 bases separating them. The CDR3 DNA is TGCGCCAGCAGCTCAGCGGTCGGGGCTCAAGAGACCCAGTACTTC. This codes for CASSSAVGAQETQYF.

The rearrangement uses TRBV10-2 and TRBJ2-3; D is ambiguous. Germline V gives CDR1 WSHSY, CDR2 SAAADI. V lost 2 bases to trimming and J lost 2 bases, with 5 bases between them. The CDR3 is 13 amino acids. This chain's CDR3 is CASSERSTDTQYF. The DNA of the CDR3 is TGCGCCAGCAGTGAGCGCTCCACAGATACGCAGTATTTT.

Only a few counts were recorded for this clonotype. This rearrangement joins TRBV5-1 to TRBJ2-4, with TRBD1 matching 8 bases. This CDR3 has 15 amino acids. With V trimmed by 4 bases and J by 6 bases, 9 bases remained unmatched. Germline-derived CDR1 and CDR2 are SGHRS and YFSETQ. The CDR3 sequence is CASSDRTGIGNIQYF. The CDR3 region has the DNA TGCGCCAGCAGCGACCGGACAGGGATTGGAAACATTCAGTACTTC.